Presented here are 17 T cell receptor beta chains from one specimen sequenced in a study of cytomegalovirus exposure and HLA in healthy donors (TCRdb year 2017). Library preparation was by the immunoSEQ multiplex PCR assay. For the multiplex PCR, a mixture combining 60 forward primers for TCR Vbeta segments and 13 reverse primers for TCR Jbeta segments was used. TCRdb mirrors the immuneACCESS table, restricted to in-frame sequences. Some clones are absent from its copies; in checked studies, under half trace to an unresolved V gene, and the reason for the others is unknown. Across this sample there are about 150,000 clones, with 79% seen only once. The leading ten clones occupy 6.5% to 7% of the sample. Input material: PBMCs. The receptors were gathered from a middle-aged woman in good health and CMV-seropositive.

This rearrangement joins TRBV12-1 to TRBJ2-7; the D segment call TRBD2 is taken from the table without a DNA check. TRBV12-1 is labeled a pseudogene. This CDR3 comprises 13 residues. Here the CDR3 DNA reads TGTGCCAGCAGCTCCCGGGGTCGGGCCGAGCAGTACTTC. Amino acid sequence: CASSSRGRAEQYF.

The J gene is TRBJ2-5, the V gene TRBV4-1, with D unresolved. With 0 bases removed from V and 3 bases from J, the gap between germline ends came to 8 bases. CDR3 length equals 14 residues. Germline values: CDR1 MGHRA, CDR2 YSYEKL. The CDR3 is CASSQDLREETQYF. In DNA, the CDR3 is TGCGCCAGCAGCCAAGATCTCCGTGAAGAGACCCAGTACTTC.

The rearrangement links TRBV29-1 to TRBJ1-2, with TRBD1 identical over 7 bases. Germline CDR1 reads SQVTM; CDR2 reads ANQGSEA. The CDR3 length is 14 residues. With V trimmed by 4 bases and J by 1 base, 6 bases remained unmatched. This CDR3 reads CSVVWDRINYGYTF. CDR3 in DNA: TGCAGCGTTGTATGGGACAGAATTAACTATGGCTACACCTTC.

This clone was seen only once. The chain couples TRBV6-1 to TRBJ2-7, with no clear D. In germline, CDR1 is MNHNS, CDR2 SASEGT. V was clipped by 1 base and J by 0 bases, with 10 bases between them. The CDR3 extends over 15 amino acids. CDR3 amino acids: CASSEEGGNSYEQYF. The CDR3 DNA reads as TGTGCCAGCAGTGAAGAAGGCGGCAACTCCTACGAGCAGTACTTC.

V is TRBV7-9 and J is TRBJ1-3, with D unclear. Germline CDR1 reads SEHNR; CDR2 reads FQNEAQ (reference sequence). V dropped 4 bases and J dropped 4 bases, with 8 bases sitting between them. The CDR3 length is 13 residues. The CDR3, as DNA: TGTGCCAGCAGCTCAGGTCCCGGAAACACCATATATTTT. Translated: CASSSGPGNTIYF.

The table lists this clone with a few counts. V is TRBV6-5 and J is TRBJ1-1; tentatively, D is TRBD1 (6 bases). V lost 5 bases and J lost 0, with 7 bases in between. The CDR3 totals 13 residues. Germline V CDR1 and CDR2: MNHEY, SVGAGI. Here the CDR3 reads CASSGQLNTEAFF. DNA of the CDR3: TGTGCCAGCAGTGGACAGTTGAACACTGAAGCTTTCTTT.

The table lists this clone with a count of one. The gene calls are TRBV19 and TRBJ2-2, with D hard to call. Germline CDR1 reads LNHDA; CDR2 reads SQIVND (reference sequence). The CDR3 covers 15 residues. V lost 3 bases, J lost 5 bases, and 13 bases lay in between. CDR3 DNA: TGTGCCAGTAGTATCAGTGCCAGTCCGACCGGGGAGCTGTTTTTT. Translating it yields CASSISASPTGELFF. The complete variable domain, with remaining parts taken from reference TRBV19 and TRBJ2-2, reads DGGITQSPKYLFRKEGQNVTLSCEQNLNHDAMYWYRQDPGQGLRLIYYSQIVNDFQKGDIAEGYSVSREKKESFPLTVTSAQKNPTAFYLCASSISASPTGELFFGEGSRLTVL.

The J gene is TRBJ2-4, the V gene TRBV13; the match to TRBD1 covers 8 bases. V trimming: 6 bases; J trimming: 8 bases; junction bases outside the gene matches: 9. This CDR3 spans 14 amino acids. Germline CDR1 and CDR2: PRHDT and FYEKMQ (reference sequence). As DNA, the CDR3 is TGTGCCAGCAGTTCCACAGGACAGGGTTACATTCAGTACTTC. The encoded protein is CASSSTGQGYIQYF.

The CDR3 loop is CASGTQGKYGYTF. CDR3 nucleotides: TGTGCTAGTGGAACACAGGGGAAGTATGGCTACACCTTC. The rearrangement links TRBV12-5 to TRBJ1-2, with 7 bases identical to TRBD1. Trimming removed 6 bases from V and 5 bases from J; junction bases left unmatched: 6. The V gene's germline CDR1 is LGHNT and CDR2 FRNRAP. The CDR3 is 13 amino acids. The whole variable domain, filled in from reference TRBV12-5 and TRBJ1-2, reads DARVTQTPRHKVTEMGQEVTMRCQPILGHNTVFWYRQTMMQGLELLAYFRNRAPLDDSGMPKDRFSAEMPDATLATLKIQPSEPRDSAVYFCASGTQGKYGYTFGSGTRLTVV.

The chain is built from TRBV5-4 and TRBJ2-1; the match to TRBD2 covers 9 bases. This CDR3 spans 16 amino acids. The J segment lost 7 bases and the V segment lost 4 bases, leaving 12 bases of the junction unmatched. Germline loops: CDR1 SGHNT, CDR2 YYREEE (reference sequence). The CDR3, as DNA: TGTGCCAGCAGCCTTGGACTAGCGCGGGGACAGAATGAGCAGTTCTTC. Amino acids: CASSLGLARGQNEQFF.

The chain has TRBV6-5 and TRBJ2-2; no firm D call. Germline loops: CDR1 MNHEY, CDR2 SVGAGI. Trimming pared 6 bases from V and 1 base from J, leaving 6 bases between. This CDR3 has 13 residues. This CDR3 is CASRAQNTGELFF. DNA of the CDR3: TGTGCCAGCAGGGCCCAGAACACCGGGGAGCTGTTTTTT.

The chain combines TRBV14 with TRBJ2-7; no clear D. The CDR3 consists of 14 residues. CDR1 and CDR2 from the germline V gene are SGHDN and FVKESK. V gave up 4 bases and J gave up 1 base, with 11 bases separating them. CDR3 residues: CASSLAANSYEQYF. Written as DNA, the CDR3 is TGTGCCAGCAGCCTAGCCGCAAATTCCTACGAGCAGTACTTC.

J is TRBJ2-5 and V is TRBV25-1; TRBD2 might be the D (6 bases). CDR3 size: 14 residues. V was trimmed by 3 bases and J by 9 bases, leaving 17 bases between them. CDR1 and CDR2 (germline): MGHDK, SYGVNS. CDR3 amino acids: CASSDPGTSRPQYF. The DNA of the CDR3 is TGTGCCAGCAGTGATCCCGGGACTTCCCGCCCCCAGTACTTC.

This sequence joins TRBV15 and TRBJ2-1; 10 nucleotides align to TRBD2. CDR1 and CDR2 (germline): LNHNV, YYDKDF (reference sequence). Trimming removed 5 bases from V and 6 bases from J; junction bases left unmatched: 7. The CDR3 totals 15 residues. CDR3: CATSGASGGSNEQFF. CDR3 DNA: TGTGCCACCAGCGGGGCTAGCGGGGGTAGCAATGAGCAGTTCTTC.

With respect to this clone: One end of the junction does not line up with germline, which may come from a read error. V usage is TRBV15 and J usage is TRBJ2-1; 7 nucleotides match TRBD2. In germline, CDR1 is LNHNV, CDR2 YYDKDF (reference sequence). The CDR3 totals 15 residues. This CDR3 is CATSRVAGEGNEQLF. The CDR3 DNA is TGTGCCACCAGCAGAGTCGCGGGGGAGGGAAATGAGCAGCTCTTC. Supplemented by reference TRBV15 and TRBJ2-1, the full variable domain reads DAMVIQNPRYQVTQFGKPVTLSCSQTLNHNVMYWYQQKSSQAPKLLFHYYDKDFNNEADTPDNFQSRRPNTSFCFLDIRSPGLGDTAMYLCATSRVAGEGNEQLFGPGTRLTVL.

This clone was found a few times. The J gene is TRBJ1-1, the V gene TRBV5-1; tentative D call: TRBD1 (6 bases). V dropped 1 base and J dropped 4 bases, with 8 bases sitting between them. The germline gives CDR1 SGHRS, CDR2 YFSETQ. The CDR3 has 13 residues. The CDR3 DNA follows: TGCGCCAGCAGCTTGCTACAGGGCACTGAAGCTTTCTTT. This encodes CASSLLQGTEAFF.

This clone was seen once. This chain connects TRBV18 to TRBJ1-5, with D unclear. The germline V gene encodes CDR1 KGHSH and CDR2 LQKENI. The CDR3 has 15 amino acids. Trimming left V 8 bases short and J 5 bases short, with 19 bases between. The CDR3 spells CASRLSGDPDQPQHF. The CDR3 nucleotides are TGTGCCAGCCGACTTTCTGGCGATCCCGATCAGCCCCAGCATTTT.